The 21 T cell receptor beta chains below were found in one sample sequenced in a study of blood T cell repertoires in COVID-19. The protocol was immunoSEQ multiplex PCR, while the TCRdb copy is restricted to in-frame clones and leaves out a portion. The sample shows around 63,000 clones, about 86% of them seen only once. The sequencing sample was made of peripheral blood. The receptors were sampled from a woman aged 80 or over with active or convalescent COVID-19.

This sequence joins TRBV28 and TRBJ2-3, with no clear D. Germline-derived CDR1 and CDR2 are MDHEN and SYDVKM. V was trimmed by 3 bases and J by 3 bases, leaving 13 bases between them. This CDR3 is built from 15 residues. The CDR3 loop reads CASSFVNPGTDTQYF. CDR3 in DNA: TGTGCCAGCAGTTTCGTTAACCCCGGGACAGATACGCAGTATTTT.

The CDR3 DNA sequence: TGTGCCAGCAGCCAAATCCAGGGGGATGGCTACACCTTC. Its protein is CASSQIQGDGYTF. The chain uses TRBV3-1 (or the pseudogene TRBV3-2) and TRBJ1-2; 7 bases line up with TRBD1. J was trimmed by 6 bases and V by 2 bases; bases with no gene match: 3. This CDR3 is built from 13 residues. Germline V gives CDR1 LGHDT, CDR2 YNNKEL (reference sequence).

The gene calls are TRBV23-1 and TRBJ2-2; TRBD1 might be the D (6 bases). TRBV23-1 is placed among ORFs of uncertain function. The V end lost 0 bases, the J end lost 6 bases, and 14 bases lay between the germline ends. The CDR3 sequence is 16 residues long. CDR3 loop: CASSQSETGYPGELFF. As DNA, the CDR3 is TGCGCCAGCAGTCAATCAGAGACAGGCTATCCCGGGGAGCTGTTTTTT.

V gene TRBV19 combines with J gene TRBJ2-7, with TRBD1 identical over 8 bases. Trimming cost V 5 bases and J 2 bases; bases outside gene matches: 5. The CDR3 extends over 14 amino acids. Germline V gene sequence: CDR1 LNHDA, CDR2 SQIVND (reference sequence). For the CDR3, the DNA is TGTGCCAGTAGTGTCGGGACAGGACCCTACGAGCAGTACTTC. This translates into CASSVGTGPYEQYF.

This clone has only one observation. The chain combines TRBV4-3 with TRBJ1-1; the match to TRBD1 covers 8 bases. Per germline, CDR1 LGHNA and CDR2 YSLEER. The V gene end was trimmed by 4 bases and the J gene end by 2 bases; junction bases not matched to a gene: 3. This CDR3 has 14 residues. The DNA of the CDR3 is TGCGCCAGCAGCCCCGGGACAGGAAACACTGAAGCTTTCTTT. It codes for CASSPGTGNTEAFF.

The chain links TRBV7-6 to TRBJ2-2; D is perhaps TRBD1 (6 bases). CDR3 length: 16 residues. V lost 1 base and J 3 bases, leaving 12 bases between the germline ends. Germline CDR1 reads SGHVS; CDR2 reads FNYEAQ. CDR3 protein: CASSLGGTGYTGELFF. The CDR3 DNA is TGTGCCAGCAGCTTAGGGGGTACAGGGTACACCGGGGAGCTGTTTTTT.

This clone has only one observation. This rearrangement joins TRBV29-1 to TRBJ2-2, with 7 bases lining up with TRBD1. The trim removed 7 bases at V and 1 base at J, leaving 3 bases unmatched. This CDR3 region has 13 residues. Per germline, CDR1 SQVTM and CDR2 ANQGSEA. CDR3 protein: CSGNRGNTGELFF. DNA of the CDR3: TGCAGCGGAAACAGGGGGAACACCGGGGAGCTGTTTTTT.

This chain joins TRBV5-6 and TRBJ1-1, with 9 bases aligning to TRBD1. The trim removed 5 bases at V and 6 bases at J, leaving 5 bases unmatched. Germline CDR1 and CDR2: SGHDT and YYEEEE. This CDR3 is 13 amino acids long. The CDR3 DNA reads as TGTGCCAGCAGGCACCGGGACAGGGCTGAAGCTTTCTTT. Residues: CASRHRDRAEAFF.

This chain connects TRBV4-3 to TRBJ1-4, with D possibly TRBD1 on 5 matching bases. The V and J ends lost 0 bases and 7 bases respectively, with 9 bases between them. In germline, CDR1 is LGHNA, CDR2 YSLEER. There are 14 residues in the CDR3. CDR3 region: CASSQETVGEKLFF. The CDR3 nucleotides are TGCGCCAGCAGCCAAGAGACAGTGGGTGAAAAACTGTTTTTT.

V and J are TRBV19 and TRBJ1-1; TRBD1 might be the D (6 bases). Germline V gene lookup returns CDR1 LNHDA and CDR2 SQIVND (reference sequence). With 7 bases removed from V and 1 base from J, the gap between germline ends came to 13 bases. The CDR3 runs to 14 residues. The CDR3 DNA follows: TGTGCCAGTACCTTTTGGGGGCCGAACACTGAAGCTTTCTTT. This sequence encodes CASTFWGPNTEAFF.

Concerning this clone itself: A much larger clone differs by one base, so this may be a read error. The conserved phenylalanine or tryptophan normally closing the CDR3 is absent here, so this likely arose from a read error. The J gene is TRBJ2-7, the V gene TRBV7-8; TRBD1 might be the D (6 bases). Germline lookup yields CDR1 SGHVS and CDR2 FQNEAQ. This CDR3 contains 14 residues. V lost 2 bases to trimming and J lost 0 bases, with 8 bases between them. DNA of the CDR3: TGTGCCAGCAGCTTAATGGACAGCTCCTACGAGCAGTACCTC. Translated: CASSLMDSSYEQYL.

This chain links TRBV6-2 or TRBV6-3 with TRBJ2-1, with TRBD2 matching over 7 bases. Germline-derived CDR1 and CDR2 are MNHEY and SVGEGT. Germline trimming cut 7 bases from V and 2 bases from J; bases unmatched to any gene: 8. The CDR3 length is 15 residues. CDR3 nucleotide sequence: TGTGCCAGCACCCCGTTCAGCGGGGCCTACAATGAGCAGTTCTTC. Its translation is CASTPFSGAYNEQFF.

V and J are TRBV5-4 and TRBJ1-3; D not certain. The CDR3 covers 16 residues. Germline CDR1 is SGHNT and CDR2 is YYREEE (reference sequence). V gave up 0 bases and J gave up 2 bases, with 12 bases separating them. The CDR3 here is CASSLAAGGAGNTIYF. The CDR3 coding sequence is TGTGCCAGCAGCTTGGCCGCGGGAGGTGCTGGAAACACCATATATTTT.

The chain uses TRBV11-2 and TRBJ2-5; tentatively, D is TRBD1 (5 bases). The germline CDR1 and CDR2 sequences are SGHAT and FQNNGV. V was cut by 2 bases and J by 2 bases, with 24 bases left in between. This CDR3 is built from 19 residues. CDR3 sequence reads: CASSLRTFLASSLQETQYF. The DNA for the CDR3 is TGTGCCAGCAGCTTAAGGACATTCCTTGCCTCCTCCCTTCAAGAGACCCAGTACTTC.

The rearrangement links TRBV3-1 (or the pseudogene TRBV3-2) to TRBJ1-3; a possible D gene is TRBD1 (6 bases). CDR1 is LGHDT, CDR2 YNNKEL, per germline (reference sequence). V lost 4 bases, J lost 2 bases, and 12 bases lay in between. The length of the CDR3 is 15 residues. Written as DNA, the CDR3 is TGTGCCAGCAGCCTAGGTTGGGGGCCTGGAAACACCATATATTTT. It encodes CASSLGWGPGNTIYF.

The V gene is TRBV4-2, the J gene TRBJ1-6; no clear D. Trimming left V 1 base short and J 7 bases short, with 8 bases between. Per the germline V gene, CDR1 is LGHNA and CDR2 is YNFKEQ. This CDR3 has 14 residues. The CDR3 nucleotides read TGTGCCAGCAGCCAAGTTGAGGAAAATTCACCCCTCCACTTT. This codes for CASSQVEENSPLHF.

The chain is built from TRBV23-1 and TRBJ1-2; D is ambiguous. TRBV23-1 is recorded as an ORF, its role being uncertain. Between the trimmed V and J ends, which lost 0 bases and 12 bases, there was a span of 5 bases. The CDR3 is 10 residues long. The CDR3 loop reads CASSQSIDTF. Here the CDR3 DNA reads TGCGCCAGCAGTCAATCGATAGACACCTTC.

The V call is TRBV28, the J call TRBJ1-1; D ambiguous. The CDR3 consists of 12 residues. Germline CDR1 MDHEN, CDR2 SYDVKM. Trimming removed 9 bases from V and 6 bases from J, with 14 bases in between. The CDR3 DNA reads as TGTGCCAGTGGAGGGTCGTCCCCTGAAGCTTTCTTT. Amino acids: CASGGSSPEAFF.

In this sample, this clone turned up a few times. The genes are TRBV7-2 and TRBJ2-1, with 16 bases fitting TRBD2. The ends lost 4 bases at V and 12 bases at J; junction bases unmatched: 6. Germline V gene sequence: CDR1 SGHTA, CDR2 FQGNSA. CDR3 length: 15 residues. CDR3 region: CASSSGLAGGSVQFF. The CDR3, as DNA: TGTGCCAGCAGCTCGGGACTAGCGGGGGGGTCGGTGCAGTTCTTC.

The chain recombines TRBV15 with TRBJ2-1; TRBD1 matches 7 bases. Unmatched junction bases numbered 11, after V lost 4 bases and J lost 8 bases. The CDR3 is 15 residues long. The V gene's germline CDR1 is LNHNV and CDR2 YYDKDF (reference sequence). The CDR3 coding sequence is TGTGCCACCAGCATCGAAAGGACAGGATATGATGAGCAGTTCTTC. It encodes CATSIERTGYDEQFF.

The CDR3, as DNA: TGTGCCAGCAGTTACGGTTTGACAGAGCTAAACTATGGCTACACCTTC. Translating gives CASSYGLTELNYGYTF. This chain links TRBV6-2 or TRBV6-3 with TRBJ1-2; D is possibly TRBD1 (5 bases). Between the trimmed V and J ends, which lost 2 bases and 2 bases, there was a span of 15 bases. This CDR3 is 16 amino acids long. Germline CDR1 reads MNHEY; CDR2 reads SVGEGT.